This TCR beta chain emerged from a study of OX40 agonist ivuxolimab in advanced cancers. Notes on this clone: What it binds is not known.

Whole-study results and caveats: The 0.1-3.0 mg/kg partial responders had among the lowest clonal expansion. On average, CD8+ T cells had more expanded clones than CD4+.

Trimming took 3 bases from V and 0 from J, leaving 12 bases between them. Germline values: CDR1 MGHRA, CDR2 YSYEKL. This CDR3 is built from 16 residues. The table came from immunoSEQ multiplex PCR; TCRdb's copy has only in-frame clones and leaves some out. The sample yields roughly 64,000 clones, approximately 80% seen once. J is TRBJ1-5 and V is TRBV4-1, with TRBD1 as a possible D gene (6 bases). The receptor comes from an adult with an advanced solid tumor such as melanoma, head and neck, liver or kidney cancer. The sample here was CD4+ or CD8+ T cells sorted from blood, taken in a trial of the OX40 agonist ivuxolimab. The CDR3, as DNA: TGCGCCAGCAGCCACCTTCCAGGGGATAGCAATCAGCCCCAGCATTTT. This codes for CASSHLPGDSNQPQHF.